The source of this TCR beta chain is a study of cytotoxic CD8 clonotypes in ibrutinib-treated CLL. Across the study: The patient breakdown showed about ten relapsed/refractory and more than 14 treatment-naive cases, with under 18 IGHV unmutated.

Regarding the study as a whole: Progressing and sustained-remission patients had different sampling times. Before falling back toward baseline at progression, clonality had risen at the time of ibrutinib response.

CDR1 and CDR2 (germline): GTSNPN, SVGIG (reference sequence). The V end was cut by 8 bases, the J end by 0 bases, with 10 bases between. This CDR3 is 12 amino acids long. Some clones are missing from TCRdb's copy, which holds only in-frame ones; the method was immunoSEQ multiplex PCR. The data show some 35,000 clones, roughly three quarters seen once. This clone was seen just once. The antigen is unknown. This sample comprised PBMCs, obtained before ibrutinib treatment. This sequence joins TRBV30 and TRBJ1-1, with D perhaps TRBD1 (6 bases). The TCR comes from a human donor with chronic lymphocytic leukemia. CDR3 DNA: TGTGCCGGAGGGGGAATGAACACTGAAGCTTTCTTT. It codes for CAGGGMNTEAFF.